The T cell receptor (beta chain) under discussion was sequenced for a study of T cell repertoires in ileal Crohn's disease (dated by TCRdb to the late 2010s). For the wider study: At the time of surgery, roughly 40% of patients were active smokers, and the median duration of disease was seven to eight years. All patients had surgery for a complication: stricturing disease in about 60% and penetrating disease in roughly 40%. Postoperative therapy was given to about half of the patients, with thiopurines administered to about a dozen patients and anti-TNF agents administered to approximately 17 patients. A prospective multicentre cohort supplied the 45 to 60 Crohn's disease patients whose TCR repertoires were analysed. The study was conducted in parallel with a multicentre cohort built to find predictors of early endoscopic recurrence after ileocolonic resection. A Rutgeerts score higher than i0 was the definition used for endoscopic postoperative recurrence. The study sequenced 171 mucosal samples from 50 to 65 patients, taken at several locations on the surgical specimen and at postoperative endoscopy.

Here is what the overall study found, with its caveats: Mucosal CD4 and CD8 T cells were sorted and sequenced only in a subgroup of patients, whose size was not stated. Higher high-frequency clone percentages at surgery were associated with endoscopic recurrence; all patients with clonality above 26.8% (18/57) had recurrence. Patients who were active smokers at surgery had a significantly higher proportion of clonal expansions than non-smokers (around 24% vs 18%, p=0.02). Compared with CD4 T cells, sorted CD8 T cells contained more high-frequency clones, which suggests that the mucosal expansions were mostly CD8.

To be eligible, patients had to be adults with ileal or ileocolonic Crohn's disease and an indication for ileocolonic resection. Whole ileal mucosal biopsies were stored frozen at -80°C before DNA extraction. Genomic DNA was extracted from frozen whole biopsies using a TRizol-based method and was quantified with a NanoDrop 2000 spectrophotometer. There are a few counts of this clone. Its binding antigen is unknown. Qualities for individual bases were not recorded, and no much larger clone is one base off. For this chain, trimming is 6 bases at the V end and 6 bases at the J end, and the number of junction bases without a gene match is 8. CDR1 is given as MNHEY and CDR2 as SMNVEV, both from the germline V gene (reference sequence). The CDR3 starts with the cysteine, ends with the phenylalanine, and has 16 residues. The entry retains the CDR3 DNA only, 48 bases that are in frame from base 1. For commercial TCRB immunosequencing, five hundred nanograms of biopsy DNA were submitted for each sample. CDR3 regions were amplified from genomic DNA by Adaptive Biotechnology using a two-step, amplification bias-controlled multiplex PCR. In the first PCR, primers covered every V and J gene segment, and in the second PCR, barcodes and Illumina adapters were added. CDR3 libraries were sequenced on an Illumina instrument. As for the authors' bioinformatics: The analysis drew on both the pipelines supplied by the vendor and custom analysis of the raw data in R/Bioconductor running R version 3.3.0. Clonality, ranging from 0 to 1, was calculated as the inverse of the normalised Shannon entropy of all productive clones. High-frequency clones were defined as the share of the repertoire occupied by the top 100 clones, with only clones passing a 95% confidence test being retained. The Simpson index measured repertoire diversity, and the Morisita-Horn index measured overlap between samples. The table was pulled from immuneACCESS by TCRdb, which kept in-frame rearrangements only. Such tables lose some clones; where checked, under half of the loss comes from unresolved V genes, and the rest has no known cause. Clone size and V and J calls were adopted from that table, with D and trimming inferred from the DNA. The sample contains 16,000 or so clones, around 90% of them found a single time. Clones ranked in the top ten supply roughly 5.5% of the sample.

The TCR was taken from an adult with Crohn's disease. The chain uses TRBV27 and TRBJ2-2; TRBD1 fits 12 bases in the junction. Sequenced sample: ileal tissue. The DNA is TGTGCCAGCAGCCCCAGGGACAGGGGGCAAGCCGGGGAGCTGTTTTTT. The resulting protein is CASSPRDRGQAGELFF.